The rows below give T cell receptor beta chains drawn from one sample of a study of long-term antiretroviral therapy in people with HIV. Sequencing used immunoSEQ multiplex PCR; TCRdb keeps in-frame clones, though not all of them. In the table there are about 25,000 clones, approximately 86% of which are singletons. The sample consisted of unsorted PBMCs, taken 1.2 years after starting antiretroviral therapy. The receptors derive from a man aged 50 to 60 with HIV. The CDR3 runs from the conserved cysteine through the conserved F or W. D genes are given only for firm matches. For some rows the clone size is stated as once, few or many, or as a class when expanded; others skip it.

d_call | j_call | clone_size | v_call | cdr3_nt | cdr3_aa
. | TRBJ1-2 | few | TRBV19 | TGTGCCAGTAGCCCAGAGATTGGGAGGAATAACTATGGCTACACCTTC | CASSPEIGRNNYGYTF
. | TRBJ2-1 | . | TRBV14 | TGTGCCAGCAGCCAGGGGCTAAACGGACAAGTTCCCTACCACAATGAGCAGTTCTTC | CASSQGLNGQVPYHNEQFF
. | TRBJ1-5 | once | TRBV28 | TGTGCCAGCAGTTTCCCGGGCGATCAGCCCCAGCATTTT | CASSFPGDQPQHF
. | TRBJ2-7 | once | TRBV7-9 | TGTGCCAGCAGCTTAATCCACCAACAGGGATCCTACGAGCAGTACTTC | CASSLIHQQGSYEQYF
. | TRBJ1-1 | . | TRBV28 | TGTGCCAGCAGTTTGGAGGTGATGGGCACTGAAGCTTTCTTT | CASSLEVMGTEAFF
. | TRBJ2-7 | . | TRBV4-1 | TGCGCCAGCAGCCAAGACCCAACGTGGTACGAGCAGTACTTC | CASSQDPTWYEQYF
TRBD2 | TRBJ2-6 | . | TRBV30 | TGTGCCTGGAGTGTTCTAGCGGGTATCTCTGGGGCCAACGTCCTGACTTTC | CAWSVLAGISGANVLTF
. | TRBJ1-1 | . | TRBV28 | TGTGCCAGCAGTCTTAAGGTACCGCCCGAAGCTTTCTTT | CASSLKVPPEAFF
TRBD1 | TRBJ2-3 | few | TRBV27 | TGTGCCAGCAGTGTAGTCGGACAGGGGAGGTCAGATACGCAGTATTTT | CASSVVGQGRSDTQYF
. | TRBJ2-1 | . | TRBV2 | TGTGCCAGCATGCCCAGGGGCGCGGACAATGAGCAGTTCTTC | CASMPRGADNEQFF
. | TRBJ2-5 | . | TRBV7-8 | TGTGCCAGCAGCTTAGCGCGGGGGCCGGAGACCCAGTACTTC | CASSLARGPETQYF
. | TRBJ2-7 | . | TRBV27 | TGTGCCAGCAGTTTCGGGGGCCCCTCTTACTTC | CASSFGGPSYF
. | TRBJ2-1 | . | TRBV27 | TGTGCCAGCAGTTTATTACCTCCGCCCGGGGGCCCGTACAATGAGCAGTTCTTC | CASSLLPPPGGPYNEQFF
TRBD1 | TRBJ2-3 | . | TRBV10-3 | TGTGCCACCTCGACAGGGGGAAGCACAGATACGCAGTATTTT | CATSTGGSTDTQYF
TRBD1 | TRBJ1-5 | . | TRBV28 | TGTGCCAGCAGTTTAGGGACAGGCAATCAGCCCCAGCATTTT | CASSLGTGNQPQHF
TRBD2 | TRBJ2-7 | . | TRBV6-6 | TGTGCCAGCAGTCTCTCCTCTAGCGGGGGTTCCTACGAGCAGTACTTC | CASSLSSSGGSYEQYF
. | TRBJ1-5 | . | TRBV19 | TGTGCCAGTACCGCTCGGGGCGGGAATCAGCCCCAGCATTTT | CASTARGGNQPQHF
TRBD1 | TRBJ1-1 | . | TRBV2 | TGTGCCAGCAGGAGAGACAGGGGCCCCAAACTCAACACTGAAGCTTTCTTT | CASRRDRGPKLNTEAFF
TRBD1 | TRBJ2-7 | . | TRBV7-8 | TGTGCCAGCAGCTTAGACTGGACAGGGGGGCCCGAGCAGTACTTC | CASSLDWTGGPEQYF
. | TRBJ1-1 | . | TRBV9 | TGTGCCAGCAGCACTTCTTACAGGGTTGACACTGAAGCTTTCTTT | CASSTSYRVDTEAFF
. | TRBJ1-2 | . | TRBV19 | TGTGCCAGTAGTATAGTCCAGGACAGTGACTATGGCTACACCTTC | CASSIVQDSDYGYTF
TRBD1 | TRBJ2-2 | . | TRBV7-2 | TGTGCCAGCAGCCGACAGGGAACTGGCACCGGGGAGCTGTTTTTT | CASSRQGTGTGELFF
TRBD1 | TRBJ2-7 | once | TRBV5-1 | TGCGCCAGCAGCCCAACAGGGGGATCCTACGAGCAGTACTTC | CASSPTGGSYEQYF
. | TRBJ2-3 | . | TRBV18 | TGTGCCAGCTCACCACGTCGAGGTCCAGATACGCAGTATTTT | CASSPRRGPDTQYF
. | TRBJ1-1 | . | TRBV7-2 | TGTGCCAGCAGCTCCCAGAGTGGGATCTTGAACACTGAAGCTTTCTTT | CASSSQSGILNTEAFF
. | TRBJ1-5 | . | TRBV2 | TGTGCCAGCGTGGAGAGGGACGGCAATCAGCCCCAGCATTTT | CASVERDGNQPQHF
. | TRBJ2-7 | . | TRBV7-2 | TGTGCCAGCAGCTTTAGGGTACTCGACGAGCAGTACTTC | CASSFRVLDEQYF